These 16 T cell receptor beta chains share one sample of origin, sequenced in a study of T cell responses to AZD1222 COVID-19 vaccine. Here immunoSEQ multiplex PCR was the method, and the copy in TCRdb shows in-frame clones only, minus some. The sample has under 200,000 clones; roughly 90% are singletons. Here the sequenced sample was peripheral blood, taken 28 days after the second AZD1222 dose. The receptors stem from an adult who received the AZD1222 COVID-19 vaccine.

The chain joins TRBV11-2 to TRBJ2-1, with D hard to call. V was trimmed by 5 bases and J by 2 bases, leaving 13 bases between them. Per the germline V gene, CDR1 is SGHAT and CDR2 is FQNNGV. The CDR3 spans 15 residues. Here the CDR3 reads CASSRGKLPYNEQFF. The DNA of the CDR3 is TGTGCCAGCAGCAGAGGAAAGCTACCCTACAATGAGCAGTTCTTC.

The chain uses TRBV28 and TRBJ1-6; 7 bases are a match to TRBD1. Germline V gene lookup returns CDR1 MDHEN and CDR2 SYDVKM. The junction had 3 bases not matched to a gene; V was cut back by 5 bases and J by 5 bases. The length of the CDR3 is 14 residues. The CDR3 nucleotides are TGTGCCAGCAGTCCCGGACAGGATAATTCACCCCTCCACTTT. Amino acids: CASSPGQDNSPLHF. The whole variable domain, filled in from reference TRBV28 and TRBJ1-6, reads DVKVTQSSRYLVKRTGEKVFLECVQDMDHENMFWYRQDPGLGLRLIYFSYDVKMKEKGDIPEGYSVSREKKERFSLILESASTNQTSMYLCASSPGQDNSPLHFGNGTRLTVT.

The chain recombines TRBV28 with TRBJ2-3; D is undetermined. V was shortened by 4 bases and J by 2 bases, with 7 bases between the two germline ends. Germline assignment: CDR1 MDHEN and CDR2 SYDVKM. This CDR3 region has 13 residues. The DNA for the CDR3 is TGTGCCAGCAGTTCACCAATCACAGATACGCAGTATTTT. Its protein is CASSSPITDTQYF.

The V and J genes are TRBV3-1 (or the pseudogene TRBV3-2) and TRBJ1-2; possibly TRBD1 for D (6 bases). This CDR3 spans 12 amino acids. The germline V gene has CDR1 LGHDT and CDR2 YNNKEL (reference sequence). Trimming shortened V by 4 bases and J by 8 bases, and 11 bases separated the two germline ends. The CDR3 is CASSPGDRGYTF. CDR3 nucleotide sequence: TGTGCCAGCAGCCCAGGGGATCGCGGCTACACCTTC.

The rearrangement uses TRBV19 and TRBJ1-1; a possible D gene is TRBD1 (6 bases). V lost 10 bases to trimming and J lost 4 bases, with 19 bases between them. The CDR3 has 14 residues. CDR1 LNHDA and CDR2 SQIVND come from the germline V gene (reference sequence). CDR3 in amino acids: CATNPAGGLTEAFF. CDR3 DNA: TGTGCCACTAACCCCGCGGGGGGCCTCACTGAAGCTTTCTTT.

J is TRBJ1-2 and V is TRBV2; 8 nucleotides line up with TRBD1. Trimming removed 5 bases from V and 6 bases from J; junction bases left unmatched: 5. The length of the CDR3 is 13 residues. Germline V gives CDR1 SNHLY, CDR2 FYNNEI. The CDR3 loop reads CASSYTGGDGYTF. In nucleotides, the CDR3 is TGTGCCAGCAGTTATACAGGGGGAGATGGCTACACCTTC.

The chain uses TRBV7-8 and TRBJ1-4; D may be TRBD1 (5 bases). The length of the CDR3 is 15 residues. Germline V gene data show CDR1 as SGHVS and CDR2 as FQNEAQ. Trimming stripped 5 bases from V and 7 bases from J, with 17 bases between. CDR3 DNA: TGTGCCAGCAGCCCGGGGGAGGGGCGCGGTGAAAAACTGTTTTTT. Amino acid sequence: CASSPGEGRGEKLFF.

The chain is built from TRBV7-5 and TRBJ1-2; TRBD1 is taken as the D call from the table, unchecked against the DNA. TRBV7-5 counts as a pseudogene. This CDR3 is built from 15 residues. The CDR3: CARSLCVGADYGYTF. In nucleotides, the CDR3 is TGTGCCAGAAGCTTATGTGTTGGGGCGGACTATGGCTACACCTTC.

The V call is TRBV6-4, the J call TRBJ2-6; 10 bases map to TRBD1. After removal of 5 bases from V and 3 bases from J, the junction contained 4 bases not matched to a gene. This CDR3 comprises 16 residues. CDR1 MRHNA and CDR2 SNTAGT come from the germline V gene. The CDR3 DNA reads TGTGCCAGCAGTAGGACAGGGGGAATTGGGGCCAACGTCCTGACTTTC. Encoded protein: CASSRTGGIGANVLTF.

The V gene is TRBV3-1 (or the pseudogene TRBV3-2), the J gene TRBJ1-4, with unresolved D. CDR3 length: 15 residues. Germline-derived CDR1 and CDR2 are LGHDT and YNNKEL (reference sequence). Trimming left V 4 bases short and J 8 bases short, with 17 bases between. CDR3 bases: TGTGCCAGCAGCCTAGTGGGAGGCCAGAGGGAAAAACTGTTTTTT. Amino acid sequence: CASSLVGGQREKLFF.

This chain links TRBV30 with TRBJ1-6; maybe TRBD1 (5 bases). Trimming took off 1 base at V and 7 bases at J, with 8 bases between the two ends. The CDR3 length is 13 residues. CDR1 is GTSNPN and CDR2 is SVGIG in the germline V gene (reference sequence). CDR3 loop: CAWSGWDNSPLHF. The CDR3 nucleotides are TGTGCCTGGAGTGGGTGGGACAATTCACCCCTCCACTTT.

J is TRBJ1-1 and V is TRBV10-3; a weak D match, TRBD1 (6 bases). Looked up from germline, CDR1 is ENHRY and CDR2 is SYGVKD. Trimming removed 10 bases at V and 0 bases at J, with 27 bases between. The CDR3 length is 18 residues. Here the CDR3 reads CATIPGAAKPLMNTEAFF. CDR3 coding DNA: TGTGCCACTATCCCGGGGGCAGCTAAGCCTCTTATGAACACTGAAGCTTTCTTT.

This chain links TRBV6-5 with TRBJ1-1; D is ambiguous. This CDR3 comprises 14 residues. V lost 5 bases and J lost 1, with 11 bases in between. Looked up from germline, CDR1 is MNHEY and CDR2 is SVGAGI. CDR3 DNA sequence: TGTGCCAGCAGTAAACTTACCACGAACACTGAAGCTTTCTTT. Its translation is CASSKLTTNTEAFF.

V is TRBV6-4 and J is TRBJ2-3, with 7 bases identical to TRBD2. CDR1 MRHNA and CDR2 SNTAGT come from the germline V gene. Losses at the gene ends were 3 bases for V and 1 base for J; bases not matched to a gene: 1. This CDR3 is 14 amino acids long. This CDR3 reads CASSEAGGTDTQYF. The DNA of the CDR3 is TGTGCCAGCAGTGAGGCGGGGGGCACAGATACGCAGTATTTT.

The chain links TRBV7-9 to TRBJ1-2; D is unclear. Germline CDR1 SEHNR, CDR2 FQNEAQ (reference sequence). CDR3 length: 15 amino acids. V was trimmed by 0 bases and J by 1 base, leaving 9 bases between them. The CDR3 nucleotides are TGTGCCAGCAGCTTAGCGGACGTGTATAACTATGGCTACACCTTC. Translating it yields CASSLADVYNYGYTF.

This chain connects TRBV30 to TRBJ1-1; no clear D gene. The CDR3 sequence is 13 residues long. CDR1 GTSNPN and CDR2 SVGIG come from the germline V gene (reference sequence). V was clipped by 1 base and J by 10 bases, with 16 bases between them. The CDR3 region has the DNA TGTGCCTGGAGTGAGGGAGCCTTAGCTGGAGCTTTCTTT. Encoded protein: CAWSEGALAGAFF.